This T cell receptor (beta chain) was captured in a study of blood T cell repertoires in COVID-19. Unmatched junction bases numbered 8, after V lost 4 bases and J lost 6 bases. The CDR3 runs 16 residues. Germline V gene lookup returns CDR1 SGHTS and CDR2 YDEGEE. Only in-frame clones appear in the TCRdb table, and some are missing; sequencing was by immunoSEQ multiplex PCR. The table records under 200,000 clones, about 86% of them present only once. The source is a man aged 55 to 70 with acute or convalescent COVID-19. The chain has TRBV5-8 and TRBJ1-5; 12 bases are shared with TRBD1. Specimen: peripheral blood. The CDR3 reads CASSARGTGGSQPQHF. For the CDR3, the DNA is TGTGCCAGCAGCGCAAGGGGGACAGGGGGCTCTCAGCCCCAGCATTTT. Looking up the rest from reference TRBV5-8 and TRBJ1-5 gives the full variable domain: EAGVTQSPTHLIKTRGQQATLRCSPISGHTSVYWYQQALGLGLQFLLWYDEGEERNRGNFPPRFSGRQFPNYSSELNVNALELEDSALYLCASSARGTGGSQPQHFGDGTRLSIL.